These 9 T cell receptor beta chains share one sample of origin, sequenced in a study of blood T cell repertoires in COVID-19. The table came from immunoSEQ multiplex PCR; TCRdb's copy has only in-frame clones and leaves some out. The sample contains 300,000 to 450,000 clones, approximately 90% of which appear only once. What was sequenced was peripheral blood. All receptors come from a woman aged 55-70 years with COVID-19, enrolled during active disease.

The chain combines TRBV7-2 with TRBJ2-1; 11 bases are a match to TRBD2. CDR1 SGHTA and CDR2 FQGNSA come from the germline V gene. With V trimmed by 4 bases and J by 4 bases, 3 bases remained unmatched. This CDR3 spans 15 amino acids. The chain's CDR3 is CASSSTSGGYNEQFF. CDR3 nucleotide sequence: TGTGCCAGCAGCTCAACTAGCGGGGGATACAATGAGCAGTTCTTC.

This clone was detected once. The CDR3 DNA reads TGTGCCAGCAGTGAACGGGGGGCCCCAAACATTCAGTACTTC. Translation gives CASSERGAPNIQYF. The V and J genes are TRBV6-1 and TRBJ2-4; a weak D match, TRBD2 (7 bases). Germline V gene data show CDR1 as MNHNS and CDR2 as SASEGT. The CDR3 sequence is 14 residues long. V lost 2 bases, J lost 6 bases, and 11 bases lay in between.

The chain uses TRBV3-1 (or the pseudogene TRBV3-2) and TRBJ1-2; D might be TRBD1 (6 bases). The CDR3 loop spans 14 amino acids. V was shortened by 0 bases and J by 7 bases, with 12 bases between the two germline ends. Germline V gives CDR1 LGHDT, CDR2 YNNKEL (reference sequence). CDR3: CASSQDSGAGGYTF. In nucleotides, the CDR3 is TGTGCCAGCAGCCAAGATTCAGGGGCGGGTGGCTACACCTTC.

This clone has only a few counts. V gene TRBV10-3 combines with J gene TRBJ1-1; D gene unclear. The CDR3 runs to 14 residues. The germline V gene has CDR1 ENHRY and CDR2 SYGVKD. Trimming took off 6 bases at V and 6 bases at J, with 17 bases between the two ends. The CDR3 nucleotides read TGTGCCATCAGGGAGACGTCGGGTAGCGCTGAAGCTTTCTTT. It encodes CAIRETSGSAEAFF.

The gene calls are TRBV19 and TRBJ2-1; 10 nucleotides agree with TRBD2. The junction had 2 bases not matched to a gene; V was cut back by 1 base and J by 2 bases. The CDR3 length is 16 residues. Germline CDR1 LNHDA, CDR2 SQIVND (reference sequence). The chain's CDR3 is CASSIVSGGAYNEQFF. As DNA, the CDR3 is TGTGCCAGTAGTATAGTAAGCGGGGGGGCCTACAATGAGCAGTTCTTC.

This chain uses TRBV10-3 with TRBJ2-3, with TRBD1 identical over 9 bases. The trim removed 0 bases at V and 2 bases at J, leaving 6 bases unmatched. Per the germline V gene, CDR1 is ENHRY and CDR2 is SYGVKD. The CDR3 sequence is 17 residues long. DNA of the CDR3: TGTGCCATCAGTGAGTCATCAGGGACAGGGACCACAGATACGCAGTATTTT. This codes for CAISESSGTGTTDTQYF.

The chain carries TRBV10-3 and TRBJ2-7; weak D call: TRBD1 (6 bases). From germline, CDR1 is ENHRY and CDR2 SYGVKD. Trimming took 6 bases from V and 1 from J, leaving 13 bases between them. The CDR3 has 14 residues. The chain's CDR3 is CAIRGASRSYEQYF. In DNA, the CDR3 is TGTGCCATCAGGGGGGCCAGCCGTTCCTACGAGCAGTACTTC.

The chain links TRBV3-1 (or the pseudogene TRBV3-2) to TRBJ2-3; 7 nucleotides agree with TRBD2. Unmatched junction bases numbered 7, after V lost 0 bases and J lost 4 bases. Germline V lookup: CDR1 LGHDT, CDR2 YNNKEL (reference sequence). The CDR3 spans 16 residues. In nucleotides, the CDR3 is TGTGCCAGCAGCCAAGATCGCCCCCGGGGGGCAGATACGCAGTATTTT. Its protein product is CASSQDRPRGADTQYF.

The V gene is TRBV2, the J gene TRBJ2-5; TRBD1 agrees at 7 bases. The CDR3 is 15 residues long. Germline-derived CDR1 and CDR2 are SNHLY and FYNNEI. V was pared by 6 bases and J by 1 base, with 8 bases of the junction left unmatched. CDR3 sequence (DNA): TGTGCCAGCAGACGGGCCTCAGGGGGCCAAGAGACCCAGTACTTC. This sequence encodes CASRRASGGQETQYF.